Each of the 17 T cell receptor beta chains below was sequenced from the same sample in a study of CD8 T cells in Susac syndrome. Random hexamers were used to reverse transcribe an amount of about 0.45 to 1 ug RNA. TCRdb used MiXCR to reprocess the immunoSEQ multiplex PCR reads, holding one entry per CDR3 protein. The sample shows tens of thousands of distinct CDR3 sequences, around nine tenths of them seen only once. The sample taken for sequencing was CD8+ T cells from PBMCs. These receptors were obtained from a human donor in good health.

V usage is TRBV7-9 and J usage is TRBJ1-2; D possibly corresponds to TRBD1 (6 bases). V was clipped by 3 bases and J by 0 bases, with 8 bases between them. The CDR3 has 14 amino acids. The germline V gene encodes CDR1 SEHNR and CDR2 FQNEAQ (reference sequence). The CDR3 is CASSFRDTNYGYTF. CDR3 in DNA: TGTGCCAGCAGCTTCCGGGACACTAACTATGGCTACACCTTC.

This clonotype was seen just once. This chain uses TRBV27 with TRBJ2-7; a possible D gene is TRBD1 (5 bases). Per germline, CDR1 MNHEY and CDR2 SMNVEV (reference sequence). V dropped 2 bases and J dropped 6 bases, with 14 bases sitting between them. The CDR3 runs to 14 residues. Written as DNA, the CDR3 is TGTGCCAGCAGTTTAGGTAGGGGTATTGGCGAGCAGTACTTC. Translated, it gives CASSLGRGIGEQYF.

The CDR3 nucleotides read TGTGCCAGCAGCGACGGGACTAGCGGGGGGGGCACAGATACGCAGTATTTT. It encodes CASSDGTSGGGTDTQYF. V is TRBV9 and J is TRBJ2-3; 16 bases are shared with TRBD2. The CDR3 is 17 residues long. The germline CDR1 and CDR2 sequences are SGDLS and YYNGEE. After removal of 3 bases from V and 1 base from J, the junction contained 2 bases not matched to a gene.

The chain combines TRBV27 with TRBJ1-5; a weak D match, TRBD1 (6 bases). CDR1 is MNHEY, CDR2 SMNVEV, per germline (reference sequence). The V and J ends lost 6 bases and 3 bases respectively, with 27 bases between them. This CDR3 is built from 19 residues. The CDR3 bases are TGTGCCAGCAGCCACGGACACACCGAAGACCAGGGGCCCAATCAGCCCCAGCATTTT. As protein: CASSHGHTEDQGPNQPQHF.

The rearrangement uses TRBV12-5 and TRBJ1-5; 8 bases line up with TRBD1. V lost 7 bases, J lost 0 bases, and 8 bases stayed unmatched. The CDR3 has 16 residues. CDR1 is LGHNT, CDR2 FRNRAP, per germline. The CDR3 DNA sequence: TGTGCTAGTGCCGGGCTCGGGACAGGTAGCAATCAGCCCCAGCATTTT. Amino acids: CASAGLGTGSNQPQHF.

This sequence joins TRBV21-1 and TRBJ2-7. TRBV21-1 is a pseudogene segment. CDR3 length: 16 amino acids. CDR3 sequence (DNA): TGTGCCAGCAGCAAAGCCGACTTCGACCACTCCTACGAGCAGTACTTC. Protein: CASSKADFDHSYEQYF.

The rearrangement links TRBV4-1 to TRBJ1-1, with D unclear. This CDR3 comprises 12 residues. CDR1 is MGHRA, CDR2 YSYEKL, per germline. Trimming left V 4 bases short and J 4 bases short, with 7 bases between. The CDR3 here is CASSPPGTEAFF. The CDR3 coding sequence is TGCGCCAGCAGCCCCCCAGGCACTGAAGCTTTCTTT.

The chain couples TRBV7-6 to TRBJ2-3; D assignment may be TRBD1 or TRBD2 (6 bases each). V was trimmed by 5 bases and J by 6 bases, leaving 15 bases between them. CDR3 length: 14 amino acids. CDR1 is SGHVS, CDR2 FNYEAQ, per germline. The CDR3 sequence: CASSPSGATDTQYF. In DNA, the CDR3 is TGTGCCAGCAGCCCTTCGGGGGCCACGGATACGCAGTATTTT.

The chain employs TRBV4-2 and TRBJ1-6; D is ambiguous. V was pared by 0 bases and J by 9 bases, with 6 bases between. CDR3 length: 13 amino acids. Germline CDR1 and CDR2: LGHNA and YNFKEQ. CDR3 bases: TGTGCCAGCAGCCAAGAGGTGGGTTCACCCCTCCACTTT. Translating it yields CASSQEVGSPLHF.

The chain joins TRBV27 to TRBJ2-3, with D possibly matching TRBD2 (7 bases). This CDR3 is 18 amino acids long. The germline V gene encodes CDR1 MNHEY and CDR2 SMNVEV (reference sequence). V was trimmed by 3 bases and J by 6 bases, leaving 25 bases between them. The CDR3 bases are TGTGCCAGCAGTTTGCCCCCCCAGGAGGGGGGGCGAATCGATACGCAGTATTTT. Translation gives CASSLPPQEGGRIDTQYF.

The chain couples TRBV7-9 to TRBJ2-7, with 8 nucleotides matching TRBD1. Looked up from germline, CDR1 is SEHNR and CDR2 is FQNEAQ (reference sequence). This CDR3 contains 15 residues. The V gene end was trimmed by 3 bases and the J gene end by 1 base; junction bases not matched to a gene: 5. The CDR3 here is CASSLLQGDSYEQYF. The CDR3 DNA follows: TGTGCCAGCAGCTTGTTACAGGGGGATTCCTACGAGCAGTACTTC. The full variable domain, with the rest looked up from reference TRBV7-9 and TRBJ2-7, is DTGVSQNPRHKITKRGQNVTFRCDPISEHNRLYWYRQTLGQGPEFLTYFQNEAQLEKSRLLSDRFSAERPKGSFSTLEIQRTEQGDSAMYLCASSLLQGDSYEQYFGPGTRLTVT.

The genes are TRBV3-1 and TRBJ1-5; no firm D call. Germline CDR1 LGHDT, CDR2 YNNKEL (reference sequence). The CDR3 runs 15 residues. V gave up 0 bases and J gave up 4 bases, with 10 bases separating them. The DNA of the CDR3 is TGTGCCAGCAGCCAAGATCTACGGGAAAATCAGCCCCAGCATTTT. It codes for CASSQDLRENQPQHF.

CDR3 protein: CATSDSGTRETQYF. The DNA of the CDR3 is TGTGCCACCAGTGATTCCGGGACCCGGGAGACCCAGTACTTC. The J gene is TRBJ2-5, the V gene TRBV24-1; D tentatively fits TRBD1 or TRBD2 (5 bases each). CDR1 is KGHDR, CDR2 SFDVKD, per germline. The ends were cut back, 2 bases at V and 5 bases at J, with 11 bases in the middle. The CDR3 consists of 14 residues.

The chain joins TRBV6-2 or TRBV6-3 to TRBJ2-1; 8 bases are shared with TRBD2. Germline assignment: CDR1 MNHEY and CDR2 SVGEGT. CDR3 length: 15 residues. The ends lost 5 bases at V and 7 bases at J; junction bases unmatched: 10. CDR3 sequence reads: CASSHTSGWENEQFF. CDR3 DNA: TGTGCCAGCAGTCACACTAGCGGTTGGGAGAATGAGCAGTTCTTC.

The rearrangement uses TRBV27 and TRBJ2-1; 8 nucleotides align to TRBD1. The germline gives CDR1 MNHEY, CDR2 SMNVEV (reference sequence). The V segment lost 5 bases and the J segment 6 bases; nucleotides outside the gene matches: 3. The CDR3 spans 13 residues. In DNA, the CDR3 is TGTGCCAGCAGTGACAGGGGTATCAATGAGCAGTTCTTC. It encodes CASSDRGINEQFF.

In DNA, the CDR3 is TGCAGCGTTGAAGAAGCCGGGGGATACGAGCAGTACTTC. This codes for CSVEEAGGYEQYF. V is TRBV29-1 and J is TRBJ2-7, with TRBD2 as a possible D gene (6 bases). Germline-derived CDR1 and CDR2 are SQVTM and ANQGSEA. V lost 0 bases to trimming and J lost 4 bases, with 10 bases between them. The CDR3 is 13 amino acids.

This chain uses TRBV7-9 with TRBJ2-7, with D possibly TRBD2 on 5 matching bases. This CDR3 is 14 amino acids long. Trimming shortened V by 5 bases and J by 3 bases, and 14 bases separated the two germline ends. CDR1 SEHNR and CDR2 FQNEAQ come from the germline V gene (reference sequence). The CDR3 nucleotides are TGTGCCAGCAGCCCTCGCGTGAGGGTCTACGAGCAGTACTTC. Translating gives CASSPRVRVYEQYF.